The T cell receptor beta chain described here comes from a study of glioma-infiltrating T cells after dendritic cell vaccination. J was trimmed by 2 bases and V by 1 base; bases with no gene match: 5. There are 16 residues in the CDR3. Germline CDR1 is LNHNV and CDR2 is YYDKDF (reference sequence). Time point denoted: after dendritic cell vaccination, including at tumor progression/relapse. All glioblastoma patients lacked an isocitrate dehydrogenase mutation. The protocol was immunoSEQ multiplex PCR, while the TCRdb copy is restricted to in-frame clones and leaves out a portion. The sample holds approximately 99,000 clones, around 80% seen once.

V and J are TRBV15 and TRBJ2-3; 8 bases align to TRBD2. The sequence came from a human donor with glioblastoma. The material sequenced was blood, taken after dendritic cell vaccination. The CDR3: CATSRGTSLNTDTQYF. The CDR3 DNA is TGTGCCACCAGCAGAGGGACTAGCCTTAACACAGATACGCAGTATTTT.